The rows below give T cell receptor beta chains drawn from one sample of a study of regulatory T cells in long-lasting Graves disease. TCRdb re-derived calls from the multiplex PCR reads in MiXCR, one entry per CDR3 protein. The sample gives about 540,000 distinct CDR3 sequences, roughly 14% of which show up once; 8.5% to 10% is in the top ten. These data were also reused for a study on T cells in Graves' hyperthyroidism and ophthalmopathy.

The source material was peripheral blood mononuclear cells (PBMCs), sampled at new diagnosis, from a patient treated with antithyroid drugs. The receptors come from a man aged 30-40 years with Graves disease. Each CDR3 is given with its conserved first and last residue. The order of the fields is D gene, J gene, clone size, V gene, CDR3 protein, CDR3 DNA. The D gene is left open where the match is weak. Clone size is stated in some rows and not others, as once, few, many or a class when expanded.

TRBD1	TRBJ1-2	few	TRBV6-1	CASSEDRGLSYGYTF	TGTGCCAGCAGTGAGGACAGGGGGCTCAGCTATGGCTACACCTTC
TRBD1	TRBJ2-3	NA	TRBV5-1	CASSPGTGEDTQYF	TGCGCCAGCAGTCCCGGGACAGGGGAAGATACGCAGTATTTT
NA	TRBJ1-5	many	TRBV6-1	CASTPTRGNQPQHF	TGTGCCAGCACCCCAACCCGCGGCAATCAGCCCCAGCATTTT
TRBD1	TRBJ2-1	many	TRBV6-1	CASSKTGGGVNEQFF	TGTGCCAGCAGTAAGACAGGGGGGGGGGTTAATGAGCAGTTCTTC
TRBD1	TRBJ2-7	NA	TRBV20-1	CSASQGAGEQYF	TGCAGTGCATCCCAGGGGGCTGGCGAGCAGTACTTC
NA	TRBJ2-1	many	TRBV5-1	CASSLQFEGEQFF	TGCGCCAGCAGCTTGCAATTTGAGGGTGAGCAGTTCTTC
NA	TRBJ2-2	many	TRBV3-1	CASSLQGARAGELFF	TGTGCCAGCAGCCTTCAGGGCGCGCGGGCCGGGGAGCTGTTTTTT
TRBD2	TRBJ2-3	many	TRBV5-1	CASSAGLASTDTQYF	TGTGCCAGCAGCGCGGGACTAGCAAGCACAGATACGCAGTATTTT
TRBD1	TRBJ1-4	many	TRBV3-1	CASSQATGGNEKLFF	TGTGCCAGCAGCCAGGCGACAGGGGGAAATGAAAAACTGTTTTTT
TRBD1	TRBJ2-2	few	TRBV19	CASSIRTGTGELFF	TGTGCCAGTAGTATCAGGACAGGGACCGGGGAGCTGTTTTTT
NA	TRBJ1-6	NA	TRBV11-2	CASSLWWAPESPLHF	TGTGCCAGCAGCTTATGGTGGGCCCCAGAATCACCCCTCCACTTT
NA	TRBJ2-1	NA	TRBV19	CASSPLRVSSYNEQFF	TGTGCCAGTAGTCCCCTTCGCGTCAGCTCCTACAATGAGCAGTTCTTC
NA	TRBJ1-6	many	TRBV11-2	CASRVVAGESPLHF	TGTGCCAGCAGGGTCGTAGCGGGGGAATCACCCCTCCACTTT
TRBD1	TRBJ2-5	many	TRBV11-2	CASSLEDRVWETQYF	TGTGCCAGCAGCTTAGAGGACAGGGTCTGGGAGACCCAGTACTTC
NA	TRBJ1-2	many	TRBV10-1	CASSEQPTYGYTF	TGCGCCAGCAGTGAACAGCCTACCTATGGCTACACCTTC
NA	TRBJ1-1	many	TRBV29-1	CSARVGPGGLAGAFF	TGCAGCGCGCGAGTCGGCCCGGGGGGCCTTGCTGGGGCTTTCTTT
TRBD1	TRBJ2-5	NA	TRBV2	CATQRDRGGPETQYF	TGTGCCACCCAGAGGGACAGGGGGGGACCAGAGACCCAGTACTTC
NA	TRBJ1-3	NA	TRBV7-2	CASSHLGPSSGNTIYF	TGTGCCAGCAGCCACCTCGGCCCGAGCTCTGGAAACACCATATATTTT
NA	TRBJ1-2	many	TRBV27	CASGSQKIYGYTF	TGTGCCAGCGGGTCACAAAAAATCTATGGCTACACCTTC
NA	TRBJ2-2	many	TRBV7-2	CASSRDSNTGELFF	TGTGCCAGCAGCCGGGACTCGAACACCGGGGAGCTGTTTTTT
NA	TRBJ2-2	few	TRBV5-1	CASVKGLSYTGELFF	TGCGCCAGCGTAAAGGGACTTTCTTATACCGGGGAGCTGTTTTTT
TRBD1	TRBJ2-6	NA	TRBV29-1	CSVPQGGSGANVLTF	TGCAGCGTCCCACAGGGGGGCTCTGGGGCCAACGTCCTGACTTTC
NA	TRBJ2-3	NA	TRBV9	CASQRSTSTDTQYF	TGTGCCAGCCAGCGTAGTACTAGCACAGATACGCAGTATTTT
TRBD1	TRBJ1-6	few	TRBV28	CASSSQGGGASPLHF	TGTGCCAGCAGTTCACAGGGGGGGGGCGCTTCACCCCTCCACTTT
TRBD1	TRBJ1-2	few	TRBV7-9	CASSDRDRRYGYTF	TGTGCCAGCAGCGACCGGGACAGGCGCTATGGCTACACCTTC
NA	TRBJ2-5	few	TRBV11-2	CASRRPTRQETQYF	TGTGCCAGCAGAAGACCAACCCGCCAAGAGACCCAGTACTTC
TRBD2	TRBJ2-3	many	TRBV13	CASSSATSGRTDTQYF	TGTGCCAGCAGCTCCGCAACTAGCGGGAGGACAGATACGCAGTATTTT
NA	TRBJ2-2	NA	TRBV5-1	CASSSLGVNTGELFF	TGCGCCAGCAGCTCCTTAGGGGTAAACACCGGGGAGCTGTTTTTT
NA	TRBJ1-5	many	TRBV6-2/TRBV6-3	CASSAGLNQPQHF	TGTGCCAGCAGCGCGGGTTTAAATCAGCCCCAGCATTTT
NA	TRBJ1-1	many	TRBV20-1	CSLRVGGNTEAFF	TGCAGTCTACGCGTGGGGGGGAACACTGAAGCTTTCTTT
TRBD2	TRBJ2-3	NA	TRBV10-1	CASSGGGLRDTQYF	TGCGCCAGCAGTGGGGGGGGATTGAGGGATACGCAGTATTTT
TRBD1	TRBJ1-5	many	TRBV27	CATAAGGGSNQPQHF	TGTGCCACCGCGGCAGGGGGCGGAAGCAATCAGCCCCAGCATTTT
NA	TRBJ2-6	NA	TRBV7-9	CASSVQGNWANVLTF	TGTGCCAGCAGTGTACAGGGCAATTGGGCCAACGTCCTGACTTTC
NA	TRBJ2-5	many	TRBV5-5	CASSLGSFQETQYF	TGTGCCAGCAGCTTGGGGTCCTTTCAAGAGACCCAGTACTTC
NA	TRBJ2-7	NA	TRBV6-1	CASSEAQGRYEQYF	TGTGCCAGCAGTGAAGCGCAGGGGAGGTACGAGCAGTACTTC
TRBD1	TRBJ2-3	NA	TRBV29-1	CSVGQGLTDTQYF	TGCAGCGTTGGACAGGGGTTAACAGATACGCAGTATTTT
NA	TRBJ2-1	NA	TRBV5-1	CASKRGQSYNEQFF	TGCGCCAGCAAAAGGGGTCAGTCCTACAATGAGCAGTTCTTC
NA	TRBJ1-1	many	TRBV6-2/TRBV6-3	CASSYRGGRGLNTEAFF	TGTGCCAGCAGTTACAGGGGGGGGAGGGGCTTGAACACTGAAGCTTTCTTT
TRBD1	TRBJ2-3	many	TRBV24-1	CATSSRTGTGRTDTQYF	TGTGCCACCAGTTCCCGAACCGGGACAGGGCGCACAGATACGCAGTATTTT